These 18 T cell receptor beta chains originate from one sample sequenced in a study of T cell responses to AZD1222 COVID-19 vaccine. Profiling relied on immunoSEQ multiplex PCR, and the TCRdb table lists in-frame clones only, not all of them. This table has roughly 140,000 clones, about nine tenths appearing once. This specimen was peripheral blood, taken on day 0 of AZD1222 vaccination. The receptors stem from an adult in good health.

The V and J genes are TRBV12-5 and TRBJ1-2; TRBD1 agrees at 7 bases. The CDR3 totals 15 residues. Germline V CDR1 and CDR2: LGHNT, FRNRAP. V shed 2 bases and J 6 bases; nucleotides not matched to a gene: 9. CDR3: CASGLTPQGIDGYTF. CDR3 DNA: TGTGCTAGTGGTTTGACCCCACAGGGGATTGATGGCTACACCTTC.

The chain combines TRBV7-9 with TRBJ1-1, with D tentatively TRBD1 (5 bases). Looked up from germline, CDR1 is SEHNR and CDR2 is FQNEAQ (reference sequence). V was trimmed by 0 bases and J by 3 bases, leaving 17 bases between them. The CDR3 extends over 17 amino acids. The CDR3 protein is CASSLAGRDFRDTEAFF. The CDR3 DNA reads as TGTGCCAGCAGCTTAGCGGGACGAGATTTCCGGGACACTGAAGCTTTCTTT.

The chain uses TRBV2 and TRBJ1-6, with 9 bases aligning to TRBD1. CDR3 size: 14 residues. Germline loops: CDR1 SNHLY, CDR2 FYNNEI. Losses at the gene ends were 6 bases for V and 8 bases for J; bases not matched to a gene: 5. In nucleotides, the CDR3 is TGTGCCAGCAGACTGGACAGGGGTGATTCACCCCTCCACTTT. Translation gives CASRLDRGDSPLHF.

The chain combines TRBV19 with TRBJ1-6, with D possibly being TRBD1 (5 bases). CDR3 length: 13 amino acids. V dropped 6 bases and J dropped 6 bases, with 9 bases sitting between them. Germline assignment: CDR1 LNHDA and CDR2 SQIVND (reference sequence). The CDR3 reads CASRERGNSPLHF. The CDR3 DNA follows: TGTGCCAGTAGAGAGAGGGGTAATTCACCCCTCCACTTT.

The chain is built from TRBV28 and TRBJ2-7; no reliable D call. CDR1 is MDHEN and CDR2 is SYDVKM in the germline V gene. V lost 3 bases to trimming and J lost 3 bases, with 12 bases between them. There are 14 residues in the CDR3. CDR3: CASSFRGVNYEQYF. The CDR3 nucleotides are TGTGCCAGCAGTTTTAGAGGTGTGAACTACGAGCAGTACTTC.

This chain connects TRBV13 to TRBJ1-5; a weak D match, TRBD1 (5 bases). Deletions cut 0 bases from V and 7 bases from J, with 10 bases between. This CDR3 contains 14 residues. The V gene's germline CDR1 is PRHDT and CDR2 FYEKMQ (reference sequence). CDR3 residues: CASSLGQGAQPQHF. The CDR3, as DNA: TGTGCCAGCAGCTTAGGTCAGGGCGCGCAGCCCCAGCATTTT. The full variable domain, rest sourced from reference TRBV13 and TRBJ1-5, is AAGVIQSPRHLIKEKRETATLKCYPIPRHDTVYWYQQGPGQDPQFLISFYEKMQSDKGSIPDRFSAQQFSDYHSELNMSSLELGDSALYFCASSLGQGAQPQHFGDGTRLSIL.

This chain connects TRBV19 to TRBJ1-1, with unresolved D. Trimming stripped 3 bases from V and 1 base from J, with 9 bases between. Germline loops: CDR1 LNHDA, CDR2 SQIVND (reference sequence). This CDR3 region has 14 residues. The CDR3 is CASSIKDWNTEAFF. The CDR3 DNA reads as TGTGCCAGTAGTATTAAGGATTGGAACACTGAAGCTTTCTTT.

The chain recombines TRBV9 with TRBJ2-7, with D unclear. The CDR3 extends over 15 amino acids. CDR1 is SGDLS, CDR2 YYNGEE, per germline. Trimming took 0 bases from V and 6 from J, leaving 16 bases between them. CDR3 loop: CASSVAARTDGEQYF. CDR3 nucleotide sequence: TGTGCCAGCAGCGTAGCTGCTAGAACCGACGGCGAGCAGTACTTC.

This CDR3 is CASSYSDTGREKLFF. The CDR3 region has the DNA TGTGCCAGCAGTTATTCAGACACCGGTCGTGAAAAACTGTTTTTT. V and J are TRBV6-9 and TRBJ1-4; D is ambiguous. Germline lookup yields CDR1 MNHGY and CDR2 SVAAGI. The V end was cut by 0 bases, the J end by 7 bases, with 12 bases between. The CDR3 length is 15 residues.

This clone was counted a few times. The chain uses TRBV29-1 and TRBJ2-6; unclear D gene. With 6 bases removed from V and 0 bases from J, the gap between germline ends came to 9 bases. Per germline, CDR1 SQVTM and CDR2 ANQGSEA. The CDR3 extends over 14 amino acids. CDR3 sequence: CSVRLSSGANVLTF. CDR3 in DNA: TGCAGCGTACGGTTGAGCTCTGGGGCCAACGTCCTGACTTTC. Complete variable domain (other parts from reference TRBV29-1 and TRBJ2-6): SAVISQKPSRDICQRGTSLTIQCQVDSQVTMMFWYRQQPGQSLTLIATANQGSEATYESGFVIDKFPISRPNLTFSTLTVSNMSPEDSSIYLCSVRLSSGANVLTFGAGSRLTVL.

This chain links TRBV12-3 or TRBV12-4 with TRBJ1-1, with 8 bases fitting TRBD1. The CDR3 loop spans 13 amino acids. V gave up 3 bases and J gave up 11 bases; unmatched junction bases: 8. CDR3 nucleotide sequence: TGTGCCAGCAGTTTGCCAGGGGGCCAAGGGGCTTTCTTT. This encodes CASSLPGGQGAFF.

This clone has only a few counts. The rearrangement joins TRBV9 to TRBJ2-1; TRBD1 aligns across 10 bases. Germline V gives CDR1 SGDLS, CDR2 YYNGEE. The CDR3 has 16 amino acids. Trimming took 3 bases from V and 8 from J; bases not matched to a gene: 11. CDR3 DNA sequence: TGTGCCAGCAGCGGCCGACAGGGGGCGCGAGTCTATGAGCAGTTCTTC. It translates to CASSGRQGARVYEQFF.

This sequence joins TRBV6-5 and TRBJ1-1; D call uncertain. V lost 5 bases and J lost 0, with 10 bases in between. CDR1 and CDR2 from the germline V gene are MNHEY and SVGAGI. The CDR3 is made up of 14 amino acids. The CDR3 DNA reads TGTGCCAGCAGTCAAATCCGGATGAACACTGAAGCTTTCTTT. The encoded protein is CASSQIRMNTEAFF.

This sequence joins TRBV18 and TRBJ2-7; maybe TRBD1 (5 bases). The CDR3 contains 14 residues. The germline V gene encodes CDR1 KGHSH and CDR2 LQKENI. V lost 0 bases to trimming and J lost 9 bases, with 15 bases between them. CDR3 coding DNA: TGTGCCAGCTCACCACCGGCGACAGAAGGCCGGCAGTACTTC. Its translation is CASSPPATEGRQYF.

The genes are TRBV30 and TRBJ1-6; possible D gene TRBD1, 6 bases. With 7 bases removed from V and 8 bases from J, the gap between germline ends came to 18 bases. The CDR3 totals 14 residues. Germline V gene sequence: CDR1 GTSNPN, CDR2 SVGIG (reference sequence). CDR3 sequence: CASRIGQRDSPLHF. The CDR3 DNA reads as TGTGCCTCCAGGATCGGACAGCGAGATTCACCCCTCCACTTT.

The chain carries TRBV3-1 (or the pseudogene TRBV3-2) and TRBJ1-1; D is unclear. Germline CDR1 reads LGHDT; CDR2 reads YNNKEL (reference sequence). CDR3 length: 12 amino acids. V was shortened by 6 bases and J by 9 bases, with 14 bases between the two germline ends. The CDR3 coding sequence is TGTGCCAGCAGTCAAAGATTCTCCCAAGCTTTCTTT. Translation gives CASSQRFSQAFF.

The chain has TRBV9 and TRBJ2-1; tentatively, D is TRBD1 (5 bases). Trimming left V 2 bases short and J 7 bases short, with 13 bases between. Germline CDR1 reads SGDLS; CDR2 reads YYNGEE. The CDR3 consists of 14 residues. CDR3 bases: TGTGCCAGCAGCGTGAAGGGGCGCATGAATGAGCAGTTCTTC. Translation gives CASSVKGRMNEQFF.

About this clone: In the same sample, other DNA sequences code for this CDR3. The chain couples TRBV2 to TRBJ2-2; D gene uncertain. The V gene lost 2 bases and the J gene lost 8 bases, with 6 bases spanning the gap. This CDR3 region has 12 residues. Germline V CDR1 and CDR2: SNHLY, FYNNEI. CDR3 protein: CASSERRGELFF. The CDR3 DNA follows: TGTGCCAGCAGTGAAAGAAGGGGGGAGCTGTTTTTT.